This T cell receptor beta chain appears in the sequencing data of a study of cytomegalovirus exposure and HLA in healthy donors. This CDR3 is built from 13 residues. The V end was cut by 3 bases, the J end by 3 bases, with 9 bases between. Germline CDR1 and CDR2: MDHEN and SYDVKM. Unrecorded immune exposures were likely, despite nominal health at sampling. The study ran its PCR with 60 Vbeta and 13 Jbeta primers. Method: immunoSEQ multiplex PCR; TCRdb's copy keeps in-frame clones and lacks some. The sample lists around 150,000 clones; around 83% were seen once. Sequenced input: PBMCs. The V gene is TRBV28, the J gene TRBJ2-7; the D gene is possibly TRBD1 (6 bases). The receptor comes from a girl aged 2 to 9 in good health and CMV-seropositive. This CDR3 is CASSFPGDYEQYF. CDR3 nucleotide sequence: TGTGCCAGCAGTTTCCCAGGGGACTACGAGCAGTACTTC.